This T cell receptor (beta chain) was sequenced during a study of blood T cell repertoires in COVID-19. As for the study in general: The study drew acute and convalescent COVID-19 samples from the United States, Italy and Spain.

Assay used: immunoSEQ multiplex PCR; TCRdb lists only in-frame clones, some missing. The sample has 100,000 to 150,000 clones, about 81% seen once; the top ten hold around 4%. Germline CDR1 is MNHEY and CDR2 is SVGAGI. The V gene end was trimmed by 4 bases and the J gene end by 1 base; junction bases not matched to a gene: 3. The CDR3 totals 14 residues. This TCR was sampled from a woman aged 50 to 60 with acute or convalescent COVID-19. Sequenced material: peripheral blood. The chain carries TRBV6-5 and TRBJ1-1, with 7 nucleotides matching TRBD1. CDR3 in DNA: TGTGCCAGCAGTTTAGACAGGGCGAACACTGAAGCTTTCTTT. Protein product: CASSLDRANTEAFF.